Sequencing of this TCR beta chain was carried out in a study of early T cells in non-severe SARS-CoV-2 infection. Study overall: Sequencing of unsorted whole blood was done on bulk RNA, leaving chains unpaired. Study outcomes and limitations: Anti-spike CD8 responses were favored in VDJdb matching, and private and CD4 specificities were missed.

Individual cDNA molecules received unique molecular identifiers. TCRdb ran MiXCR on the 5' RACE reads and lists one entry per CDR3 protein. The table includes approximately 70,000 distinct CDR3 sequences, roughly 15% detected once. Trimming cost V 7 bases and J 2 bases, with 14 bases left between them. CDR1 is MGHDK, CDR2 SYGVNS, per germline. The CDR3 length is 14 residues. This clonotype was recorded a few times. The antigen remains undetermined. The sequenced sample consisted of whole blood. The rearrangement links TRBV25-1 to TRBJ1-1, with D unclear. The receptor's source is an adult who was a healthcare worker with PCR-confirmed SARS-CoV-2 infection or an uninfected control (not recorded which). CDR3 nucleotides: TGTGCCAGCAAGGAGGGTTGGGATAACACTGAAGCTTTCTTT. Translating gives CASKEGWDNTEAFF.